One sample yielded the 22 T cell receptor beta chains listed below, sequenced in a study of cytomegalovirus exposure and HLA in healthy donors. Primers for the PCR totalled 60 Vbeta and 13 Jbeta. Method: immunoSEQ multiplex PCR; TCRdb's copy keeps in-frame clones and lacks some. This table holds 90,000 to 150,000 clones, around three quarters found once. The sequenced material came from PBMCs. The receptors shown here come from a man in his forties or fifties in good health and CMV-seropositive.

The genes are TRBV5-6 and TRBJ1-5, with a weak D call TRBD1 (6 bases). The V and J ends lost 3 bases and 2 bases respectively, with 21 bases between them. The CDR3 is made up of 18 amino acids. Germline CDR1 and CDR2: SGHDT and YYEEEE. The chain's CDR3 is CASSSHINREGGNQPQHF. The CDR3 nucleotides read TGTGCCAGCAGCTCCCATATAAACAGGGAAGGAGGCAATCAGCCCCAGCATTTT.

V usage is TRBV19 and J usage is TRBJ1-4; the match to TRBD1 covers 7 bases. The CDR3 spans 14 residues. V lost 4 bases to trimming and J lost 8 bases; unmatched junction nucleotides: 7. Per germline, CDR1 LNHDA and CDR2 SQIVND (reference sequence). CDR3 nucleotide sequence: TGTGCCAGTAGTACTCAGGGGGAATGGGAAAAACTGTTTTTT. Its protein product is CASSTQGEWEKLFF.

The V call is TRBV28, the J call TRBJ1-5; D unresolved. V lost 6 bases to trimming and J lost 3 bases, with 9 bases between them. The germline CDR1 and CDR2 sequences are MDHEN and SYDVKM. The CDR3 has 13 residues. The CDR3 DNA is TGTGCCAGCAGGGGCCCTACCAATCAGCCCCAGCATTTT. It specifies CASRGPTNQPQHF.

The sample holds one count of this clone. The chain has TRBV7-3 and TRBJ2-2; 8 bases agree with TRBD1. Germline values: CDR1 SGHTA, CDR2 FQGTGA. The CDR3 runs 14 residues. The V and J ends lost 2 bases and 7 bases, in that order; junction bases with no gene match: 3. CDR3 loop: CASSLQGANGELFF. DNA for the CDR3: TGTGCCAGCAGCTTACAGGGGGCCAACGGGGAGCTGTTTTTT.

The sample holds a few counts of this clone. The rearrangement joins TRBV18 to TRBJ2-7; no firm D call. The CDR3 runs to 14 residues. V was cut by 3 bases and J by 2 bases, with 11 bases left in between. Germline V CDR1 and CDR2: KGHSH, LQKENI. Here the CDR3 reads CASSPRSIPYEQYF. DNA for the CDR3: TGTGCCAGCTCACCCAGGTCGATCCCCTACGAGCAGTACTTC.

The J gene is TRBJ2-7, the V gene TRBV2, with 7 bases lining up with TRBD2. Germline V gene data show CDR1 as SNHLY and CDR2 as FYNNEI. With 4 bases clipped from V and 3 bases from J, the junction kept 6 bases outside the gene matches. This CDR3 comprises 14 residues. CDR3 in amino acids: CASSVVGGGYEQYF. CDR3 nucleotide sequence: TGTGCCAGCAGTGTGGTGGGGGGGGGCTACGAGCAGTACTTC.

The chain employs TRBV7-3 and TRBJ2-3; 9 bases line up with TRBD1. J was trimmed by 4 bases and V by 5 bases; bases with no gene match: 7. The CDR3 contains 15 residues. Looked up from germline, CDR1 is SGHTA and CDR2 is FQGTGA. The CDR3 region is CASSHKTGGADTQYF. In DNA form, the CDR3 reads TGTGCCAGCAGCCATAAGACAGGGGGGGCAGATACGCAGTATTTT.

The table lists this clone with a count of one. The rearrangement uses TRBV19 and TRBJ1-2; a possible D gene is TRBD1 (5 bases). CDR3 length: 15 amino acids. Germline CDR1 and CDR2: LNHDA and SQIVND (reference sequence). V dropped 0 bases and J dropped 2 bases, with 10 bases sitting between them. CDR3 amino acids: CASSIDGAGNYGYTF. CDR3 nucleotide sequence: TGTGCCAGTAGTATAGACGGGGCGGGGAACTATGGCTACACCTTC. The whole variable domain, filled in from reference TRBV19 and TRBJ1-2, reads DGGITQSPKYLFRKEGQNVTLSCEQNLNHDAMYWYRQDPGQGLRLIYYSQIVNDFQKGDIAEGYSVSREKKESFPLTVTSAQKNPTAFYLCASSIDGAGNYGYTFGSGTRLTVV.

V usage is TRBV7-2 and J usage is TRBJ2-3; 10 bases align to TRBD2. Germline V gives CDR1 SGHTA, CDR2 FQGNSA. The CDR3 has 17 amino acids. The V and J ends lost 6 bases and 2 bases, in that order; junction bases with no gene match: 11. The CDR3 DNA is TGTGCCAGCAGTCGACTAGCGGGCGGGACGGTCACAGATACGCAGTATTTT. Its protein is CASSRLAGGTVTDTQYF.

The chain has TRBV7-9 and TRBJ1-6, with D unresolved. Trimming removed 5 bases at V and 9 bases at J, with 17 bases between. CDR3 size: 15 residues. CDR1 and CDR2 (germline): SEHNR, FQNEAQ (reference sequence). The CDR3 protein is CASSRPGSGGSPLHF. CDR3 nucleotide sequence: TGTGCCAGCAGCCGTCCGGGGTCCGGTGGTTCACCCCTCCACTTT.

The chain combines TRBV29-1 with TRBJ1-2; 8 nucleotides agree with TRBD1. With V trimmed by 7 bases and J by 3 bases, 7 bases remained unmatched. Germline V gene lookup returns CDR1 SQVTM and CDR2 ANQGSEA. CDR3 size: 13 residues. CDR3 loop: CSARDRRHYGYTF. The CDR3 DNA reads TGCAGCGCTCGGGACAGGAGACACTATGGCTACACCTTC. Full variable domain (missing parts from reference TRBV29-1 and TRBJ1-2): SAVISQKPSRDICQRGTSLTIQCQVDSQVTMMFWYRQQPGQSLTLIATANQGSEATYESGFVIDKFPISRPNLTFSTLTVSNMSPEDSSIYLCSARDRRHYGYTFGSGTRLTVV.

The genes are TRBV6-6 and TRBJ2-4, with 7 positions matching TRBD1. Germline CDR1 and CDR2: MNHNY and SVGAGI (reference sequence). Trimming removed 6 bases from V and 10 bases from J; junction bases left unmatched: 6. The CDR3 contains 12 residues. The CDR3 here is CASSYRGGIQYF. CDR3 sequence (DNA): TGTGCCAGCAGCTACAGGGGCGGTATTCAGTACTTC.

The chain uses TRBV13 and TRBJ1-5, with 11 nucleotides matching TRBD1. V gave up 0 bases and J gave up 6 bases; unmatched junction bases: 7. Germline V gene data show CDR1 as PRHDT and CDR2 as FYEKMQ (reference sequence). The CDR3 consists of 17 residues. CDR3 bases: TGTGCCAGCAGCTTAGGTCCGGGACAGGGGGTGTTTCAGCCCCAGCATTTT. It specifies CASSLGPGQGVFQPQHF.

This chain uses TRBV2 with TRBJ1-2; 9 bases fit TRBD1. Germline-derived CDR1 and CDR2 are SNHLY and FYNNEI. V dropped 6 bases and J dropped 4; count of bases not matched to a gene: 6. The CDR3 has 14 residues. As DNA, the CDR3 is TGTGCCAGCAGAACGGGACAGGGTGTCTATGGCTACACCTTC. It yields the protein CASRTGQGVYGYTF.

The chain carries TRBV6-5 and TRBJ1-1; 7 bases map to TRBD1. V was pared by 7 bases and J by 0 bases, with 5 bases of the junction left unmatched. The CDR3 is made up of 14 amino acids. The germline V gene encodes CDR1 MNHEY and CDR2 SVGAGI. The CDR3 coding sequence is TGTGCCAGCACTGAGGGGGCGTTGAACACTGAAGCTTTCTTT. This gives the protein CASTEGALNTEAFF.

The chain employs TRBV14 and TRBJ2-7, with D possibly TRBD1 on 6 matching bases. This CDR3 has 15 amino acids. V lost 0 bases to trimming and J lost 1 base, with 10 bases between them. The germline CDR1 and CDR2 sequences are SGHDN and FVKESK. For the CDR3, the DNA is TGTGCCAGCAGCCAAGACATGGGGGCATCCTACGAGCAGTACTTC. Its translation is CASSQDMGASYEQYF.

This CDR3 reads CASSRRGGLNTEAFF. CDR3 nucleotides: TGTGCCAGCAGCCGGAGGGGGGGCCTGAACACTGAAGCTTTCTTT. V is TRBV7-6 and J is TRBJ1-1; D is possibly TRBD1 (6 bases). Trimming shortened V by 5 bases and J by 0 bases, and 13 bases separated the two germline ends. CDR3 size: 15 residues. Germline CDR1 reads SGHVS; CDR2 reads FNYEAQ.

This rearrangement joins TRBV5-6 to TRBJ2-7; 8 nucleotides match TRBD1. Losses at the gene ends were 1 base for V and 3 bases for J; bases not matched to a gene: 6. The CDR3 is 15 residues long. From germline, CDR1 is SGHDT and CDR2 YYEEEE. The CDR3 bases are TGTGCCAGCAGCTTGCCGGGACAGGCCCTCTACGAGCAGTACTTC. It translates to CASSLPGQALYEQYF.

The chain employs TRBV27 and TRBJ2-7; 9 bases fit TRBD2. This CDR3 has 16 amino acids. The trim removed 4 bases at V and 7 bases at J, leaving 14 bases unmatched. Looked up from germline, CDR1 is MNHEY and CDR2 is SMNVEV (reference sequence). The CDR3 bases are TGTGCCAGCAGTTCATGGATAGCGGGGGTTTTTCAGGAGCAGTACTTC. This codes for CASSSWIAGVFQEQYF.

This chain joins TRBV19 and TRBJ1-2; D uncertain. The V gene lost 9 bases and the J gene lost 3 bases, with 11 bases spanning the gap. The CDR3 length is 12 residues. Germline lookup yields CDR1 LNHDA and CDR2 SQIVND (reference sequence). The CDR3 protein is CASSRRDYGYTF. The CDR3, as DNA: TGTGCCAGCTCACGTCGGGACTATGGCTACACCTTC.

This clone was detected once. A read error is likely, as this CDR3 ends without the conserved phenylalanine or tryptophan. Because the CDR3's place on the DNA is in doubt, the DNA is left out and the CDR3 is given as listed by TCRdb. The rearrangement joins TRBV7-9 to TRBJ2-7; the D call TRBD2 from the table was never checked on the DNA. The length of the CDR3 is 14 amino acids, counting both ends. Germline values: CDR1 SEHNR, CDR2 FQNEAQ (reference sequence). CDR3 sequence: CSSSSSGGHRLPVL.

As regards this clone: One end of the junction does not line up with germline, which may come from a read error. The chain links TRBV10-3 to TRBJ2-6, with 8 positions matching TRBD2. Germline CDR1 reads ENHRY; CDR2 reads SYGVKD. The CDR3 spans 17 residues. DNA for the CDR3: TGTGCCATCAGTGAGTCGAATAGCGGGACTGGGGCCAACGGCCTGACTTTC. This gives the protein CAISESNSGTGANGLTF.